This is a list of T cell receptor beta chains from one sample in a study. A single record per CDR3 protein comes from TCRdb applying MiXCR to the 5' RACE reads. The sample lists some 44,000 distinct CDR3 sequences; roughly a fifth were seen once. The source material was Tregs sorted from blood. The origin of the receptors is a female donor with breast cancer. CDR3s include the opening cysteine and the closing phenylalanine or tryptophan. The D gene is left open where the match is weak. Size is stated for part of the rows, as once, few or many counts, or as a class when the clone is expanded.

14,TRBD1,many,TRBV20-1,TRBJ1-2,CSARGQLGGYGYTF,TGCAGTGCTAGGGGACAGCTTGGTGGCTATGGCTACACCTTC
9,.,medium-sized,TRBV10-3,TRBJ1-2,CARSYGYTF,TGTGCCAGGAGCTATGGCTACACCTTC
13,.,.,TRBV4-1,TRBJ1-2,CASSRAGAGGYTF,TGCGCCAGCTCCCGGGCCGGTGCCGGTGGCTACACCTTC
15,TRBD1,once,TRBV28,TRBJ1-1,CTSSSSGTGNTEAFF,TGTACCAGCAGTTCGTCCGGGACAGGCAACACTGAAGCTTTCTTT
17,.,many,TRBV5-1,TRBJ2-3,CASSSTPAGLKADTQYF,TGCGCCAGCAGCTCAACCCCAGCGGGCCTAAAGGCCGATACGCAGTATTTT
13,.,.,TRBV7-9,TRBJ2-7,CASSFRSRQEQYF,TGTGCCAGCAGCTTTAGGAGCCGACAGGAGCAGTACTTC
16,TRBD2,few,TRBV20-1,TRBJ2-4,CSASRGLAGGKNIQYF,TGCAGTGCTAGCCGCGGACTAGCGGGTGGCAAAAACATTCAGTACTTC
15,.,many,TRBV12-3/TRBV12-4,TRBJ1-2,CASSFFDRPNYGYTF,TGTGCCAGCAGTTTTTTCGACAGGCCTAACTATGGCTACACCTTC
15,TRBD2,few,TRBV4-1,TRBJ2-5,CASSLTSGSLETQYF,TGCGCCAGCAGCCTGACTAGCGGGAGTTTGGAGACCCAGTACTTC
17,TRBD2,many,TRBV9,TRBJ2-1,CASSVAVAGGTYNEQFF,TGTGCCAGCAGCGTCGCGGTAGCGGGAGGCACCTACAATGAGCAGTTCTTC
15,.,once,TRBV9,TRBJ2-7,CASSEGPRTVYEQYF,TGTGCCAGCAGCGAGGGACCTCGAACCGTCTACGAGCAGTACTTC
16,TRBD1,.,TRBV9,TRBJ1-2,CASSVEGGPGPLDYTF,TGTGCCAGCAGCGTAGAAGGGGGCCCCGGCCCCCTGGACTACACCTTC
15,TRBD1,.,TRBV4-1,TRBJ2-1,CASSPSAGGWNEQFF,TGCGCCAGCAGCCCTTCAGCAGGGGGCTGGAATGAGCAGTTCTTC
15,.,few,TRBV20-1,TRBJ2-7,CSARHSRSATYEQYF,TGCAGTGCTAGACATAGTAGGAGCGCAACCTACGAGCAGTACTTC
13,.,.,TRBV20-1,TRBJ2-1,CSNPGQKHNEQFF,TGCAGTAACCCGGGACAAAAACACAATGAGCAGTTCTTC
15,TRBD1,many,TRBV7-6,TRBJ1-2,CASSIRQGGNYGYTF,TGTGCCAGCAGCATACGACAGGGGGGGAACTATGGCTACACCTTC
13,.,.,TRBV9,TRBJ1-6,CASSVTNNSPLHF,TGTGCCAGCAGCGTAACCAATAATTCACCCCTCCACTTT
13,.,few,TRBV7-6,TRBJ2-7,CASSAGPVGEQYF,TGTGCCAGCAGCGCGGGACCCGTGGGCGAGCAGTACTTC
13,.,few,TRBV12-3/TRBV12-4,TRBJ2-7,CASISTGSYEQYF,TGTGCCAGTATTTCGACAGGATCCTACGAGCAGTACTTC
12,TRBD2,many,TRBV29-1,TRBJ2-7,CSVDAGVGEQYF,TGCAGCGTTGATGCGGGGGTTGGCGAGCAGTACTTC
14,.,.,TRBV7-2,TRBJ1-3,CASRSAASGNTIYF,TGTGCCAGCAGATCCGCGGCCAGCGGAAACACCATATATTTT
13,.,.,TRBV5-1,TRBJ2-7,CASSLVSSYEQYF,TGCGCCAGCAGCTTGGTCAGTTCCTACGAGCAGTACTTC
16,.,few,TRBV27,TRBJ1-1,CASSLSGQYLNTEAFF,TGTGCCAGCAGTTTATCAGGACAGTATCTGAACACTGAAGCTTTCTTT
16,TRBD2,many,TRBV6-5,TRBJ2-1,CASSVSTSGRANEQFF,TGTGCCAGCAGCGTGAGCACTAGCGGGAGGGCCAATGAGCAGTTCTTC
16,TRBD2,.,TRBV2,TRBJ2-1,CASQWDGTSLYNEQFF,TGTGCCAGCCAGTGGGACGGGACTAGCCTATACAATGAGCAGTTCTTC